Given below is one T cell receptor (beta chain) in context. The antigen is undetermined. Time point here: baseline, week 1 (first vaccination visit). This sample's treatment: pre-vaccination baseline after standard-of-care therapy. This specimen comes from a study of a mutant IDH1 vaccine in newly diagnosed glioma. Study in general: Radiotherapy, temozolomide, or both had been given previously, and both were given to most. The study, taken as a whole, reports: Seemingly, top peripheral T cell clonotype changes bore no relation to pseudoprogression.

With 4 bases removed from V and 7 bases from J, the gap between germline ends came to 11 bases. Germline CDR1 is SGHRS and CDR2 is YFSETQ. The CDR3 is 12 amino acids. Produced via immunoSEQ multiplex PCR; TCRdb's table is partial and in-frame only. The sample consists of about 50,000 clones, about nine tenths of them appearing once. This TCR was sampled from a man between 35 and 55 years old with glioma. The J gene is TRBJ2-5, the V gene TRBV5-1; maybe TRBD2 (5 bases). Sequences were derived from PBMCs, sampled from a glioma patient treated with radiotherapy, temozolomide or both. The CDR3 DNA follows: TGCGCCAGCAGCGTAGGACTGGGGACCCAGTACTTC. Protein: CASSVGLGTQYF. Full variable domain (missing parts from reference TRBV5-1 and TRBJ2-5): KAGVTQTPRYLIKTRGQQVTLSCSPISGHRSVSWYQQTPGQGLQFLFEYFSETQRNKGNFPGRFSGRQFSNSRSEMNVSTLELGDSALYLCASSVGLGTQYFGPGTRLLVL.